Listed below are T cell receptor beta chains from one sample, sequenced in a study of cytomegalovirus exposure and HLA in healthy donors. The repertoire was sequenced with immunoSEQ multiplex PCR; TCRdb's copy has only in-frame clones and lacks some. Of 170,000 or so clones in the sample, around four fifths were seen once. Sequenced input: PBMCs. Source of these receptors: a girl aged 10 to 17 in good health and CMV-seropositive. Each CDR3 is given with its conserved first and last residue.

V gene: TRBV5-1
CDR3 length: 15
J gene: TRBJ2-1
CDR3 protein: CASSPWTTRDNEQFF

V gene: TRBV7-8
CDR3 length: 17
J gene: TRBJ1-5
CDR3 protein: CASSRAGGSVGNQPQHF

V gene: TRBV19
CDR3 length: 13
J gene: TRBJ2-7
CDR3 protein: CASRVGTGGEQYF

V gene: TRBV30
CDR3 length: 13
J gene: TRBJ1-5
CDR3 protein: CAWNRGGNQPQHF

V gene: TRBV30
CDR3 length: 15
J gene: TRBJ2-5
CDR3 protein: CAWSGVGGARETQYF

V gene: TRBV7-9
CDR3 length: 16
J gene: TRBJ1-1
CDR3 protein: CASSGWGRGTDTEAFF

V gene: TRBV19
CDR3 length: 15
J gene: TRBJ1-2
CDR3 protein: CASSITAGGNYGYTF

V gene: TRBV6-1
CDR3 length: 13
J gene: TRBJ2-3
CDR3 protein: CASSGRVTDTQYF

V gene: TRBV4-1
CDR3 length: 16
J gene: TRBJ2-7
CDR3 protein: CASSQEVRPGSYEQYF

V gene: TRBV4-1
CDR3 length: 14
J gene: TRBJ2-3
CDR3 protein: CASRAGQSTDTQYF

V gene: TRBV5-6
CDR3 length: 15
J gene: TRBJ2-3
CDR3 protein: CASSLARQGTDTQYF

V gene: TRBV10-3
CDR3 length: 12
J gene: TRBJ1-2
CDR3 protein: CAAGPREGGYTF

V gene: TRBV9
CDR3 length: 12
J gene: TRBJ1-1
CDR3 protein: CASSATGSEAFF

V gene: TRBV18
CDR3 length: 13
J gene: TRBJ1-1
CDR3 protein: CASSTRGDTEAFF

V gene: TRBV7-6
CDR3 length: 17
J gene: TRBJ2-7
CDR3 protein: CASSLVSAASNSYEQYF

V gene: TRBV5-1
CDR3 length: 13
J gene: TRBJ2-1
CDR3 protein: CASSWAKGAEQFF

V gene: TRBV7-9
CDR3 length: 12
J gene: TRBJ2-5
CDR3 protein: CASLQGQETQYF

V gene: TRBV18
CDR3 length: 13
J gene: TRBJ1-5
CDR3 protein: CASSPAGDQPQHF

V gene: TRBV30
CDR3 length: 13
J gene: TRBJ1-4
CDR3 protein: CAWSRQGNEKLFF

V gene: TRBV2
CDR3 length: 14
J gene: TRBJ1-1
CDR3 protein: CASRDRDSGPEAFF

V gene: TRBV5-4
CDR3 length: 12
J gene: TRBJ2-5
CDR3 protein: CAMRGGQETQYF

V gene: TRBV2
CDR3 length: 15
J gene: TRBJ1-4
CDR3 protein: CASSLTGSTGEKLFF

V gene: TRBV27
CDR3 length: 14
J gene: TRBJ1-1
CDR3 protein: CASSPRGGRTEAFF

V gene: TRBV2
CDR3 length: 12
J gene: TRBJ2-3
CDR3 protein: CASSPSADTQYF

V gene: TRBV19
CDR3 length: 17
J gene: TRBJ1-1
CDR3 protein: CASSIFGQGVMYTEAFF

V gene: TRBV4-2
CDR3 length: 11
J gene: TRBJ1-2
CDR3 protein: CAASGSYGYTF

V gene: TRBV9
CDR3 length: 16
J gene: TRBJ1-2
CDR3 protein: CASSVGQGTGNYGYTF

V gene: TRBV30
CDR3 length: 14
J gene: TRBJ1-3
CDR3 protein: CAWSVQATGNTIYF

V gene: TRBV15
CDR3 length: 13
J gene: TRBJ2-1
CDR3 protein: CATSSRGRNEQFF

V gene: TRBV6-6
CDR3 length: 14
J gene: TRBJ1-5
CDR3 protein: CASSLPGGNQPQHF

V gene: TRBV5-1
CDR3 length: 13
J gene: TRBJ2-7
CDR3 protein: CASNQGFVNEQYF

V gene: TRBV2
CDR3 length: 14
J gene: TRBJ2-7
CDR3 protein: CASRPRGTRHEQYF

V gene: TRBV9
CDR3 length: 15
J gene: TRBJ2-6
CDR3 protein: CASAPGDSGANVLTF

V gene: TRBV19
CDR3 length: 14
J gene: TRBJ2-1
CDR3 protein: CASSSGLSYNEQFF

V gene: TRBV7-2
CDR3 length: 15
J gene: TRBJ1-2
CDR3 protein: CASSPHGGQGAGYTF

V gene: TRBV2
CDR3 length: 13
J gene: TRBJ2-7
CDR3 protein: CASSTDRMYKQYF

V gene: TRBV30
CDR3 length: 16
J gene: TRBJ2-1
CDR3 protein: CACNQWGQGLYNEQFF

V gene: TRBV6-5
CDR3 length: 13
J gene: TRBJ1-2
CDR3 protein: CASRGPVSYGYTF

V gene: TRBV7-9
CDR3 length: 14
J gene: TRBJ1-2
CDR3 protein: CASSSPLEGYGYTF

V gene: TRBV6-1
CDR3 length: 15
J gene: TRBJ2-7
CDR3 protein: CASSEAGGTFYEQYF

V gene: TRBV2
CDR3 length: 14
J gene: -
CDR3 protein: CASASGTFYYEQYF

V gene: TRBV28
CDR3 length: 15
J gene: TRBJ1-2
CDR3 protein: CASSTRGGVNYGYTF

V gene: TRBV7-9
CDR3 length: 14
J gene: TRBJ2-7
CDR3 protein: CASSQDTNPSVQYF

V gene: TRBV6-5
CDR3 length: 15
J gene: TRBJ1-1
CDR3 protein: CASSYGGSAFTEAFF

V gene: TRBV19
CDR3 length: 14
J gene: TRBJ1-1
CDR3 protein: CASSYGTVNTEAFF

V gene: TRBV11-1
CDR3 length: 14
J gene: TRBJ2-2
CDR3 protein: CASSLLLNTGELFF

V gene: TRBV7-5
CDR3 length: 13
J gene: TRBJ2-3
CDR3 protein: CARSLALTDTQYF

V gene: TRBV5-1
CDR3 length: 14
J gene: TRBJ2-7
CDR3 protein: CASSLEGLSYEQYF

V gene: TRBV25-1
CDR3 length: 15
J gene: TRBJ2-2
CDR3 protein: CASSESTGWTGELFF

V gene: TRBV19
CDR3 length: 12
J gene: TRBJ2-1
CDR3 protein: CASSMRGNEQFF

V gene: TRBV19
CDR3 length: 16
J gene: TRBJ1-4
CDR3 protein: CASSQPGQGYNEKLFF

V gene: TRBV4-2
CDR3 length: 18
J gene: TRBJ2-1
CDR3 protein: CASSQEVSSGGQYNEQFF

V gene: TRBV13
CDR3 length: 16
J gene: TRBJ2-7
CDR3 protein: CASSLGGGTDSYEQYF

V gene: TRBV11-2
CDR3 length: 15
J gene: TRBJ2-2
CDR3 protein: CASSLGQGTGGELFF

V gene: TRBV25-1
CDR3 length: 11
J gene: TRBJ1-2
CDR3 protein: CAGRTGYGYTF

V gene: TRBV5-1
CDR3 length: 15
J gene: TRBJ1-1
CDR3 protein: CASSWGGEGHSPAFF

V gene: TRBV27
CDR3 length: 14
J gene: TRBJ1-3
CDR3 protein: CASSSPGSGNTIYF